The T cell receptor (beta chain) described here comes from a study of shared clonotypes between healthy human individuals. Study findings and constraints: The sharing of approximately 4.6% of naive CD4 clonotypes was seen across several donors.

Of note for this clone: Antigen unknown.

Some 30,000 T cell genomes (about 0.2 ug DNA) went into each sorted-subset replicate. Method: immunoSEQ multiplex PCR; TCRdb's copy keeps in-frame clones and lacks some. The repertoire has about 1 million clones, approximately 76% of them found once; the top ten carry approximately 1.5%. CDR3 size: 19 residues. V lost 0 bases and J lost 3; bases outside the gene matches: 12. The germline CDR1 and CDR2 sequences are SGHRS and YFSETQ. The clonotype comes from a young man in good health. The V call is TRBV5-1, the J call TRBJ2-6, with 7 bases that match TRBD1. Sequences were obtained from memory CD4+ T cells sorted from blood. Subset denoted: CD45RA-negative fraction. CDR3 DNA sequence: TGCGCCAGCAGCTTGGGGGTAGAACAGGGGTTCTTTGGGGCCAACGTCCTGACTTTC. Encoded protein: CASSLGVEQGFFGANVLTF. The entire variable domain, with the rest obtained from reference TRBV5-1 and TRBJ2-6, is as follows: KAGVTQTPRYLIKTRGQQVTLSCSPISGHRSVSWYQQTPGQGLQFLFEYFSETQRNKGNFPGRFSGRQFSNSRSEMNVSTLELGDSALYLCASSLGVEQGFFGANVLTFGAGSRLTVL.